Sequencing of this T cell receptor beta chain was carried out in a study of T cell responses to AZD1222 COVID-19 vaccine. Study-level points and caveats: Baseline testing showed seropositivity in only a handful of AZD1222 recipients. Spike-wide coverage was observed for vaccine-associated CD4 TCRs, with dominant responses at 160-218 and 743-854.

Measured with immunoSEQ multiplex PCR; TCRdb has only the in-frame clones, and not every one. This table holds about 39,000 clones, around 88% found once. Doses given second, at about 4 or about 12 weeks, were pooled. This clone appeared a few times. Antigen specificity is unknown. Source: peripheral blood, taken 28 days after the second AZD1222 dose. The clonotype was recovered from an adult who received the AZD1222 COVID-19 vaccine.

The CDR3 sequence is CASSLTGGAINGYTF. The CDR3 nucleotides are TGTGCCAGCAGTCTTACGGGGGGCGCCATTAATGGCTACACCTTC. The J gene is TRBJ1-2, the V gene TRBV7-3; possibly TRBD1 for D (6 bases). Germline CDR1 is SGHTA and CDR2 is FQGTGA. Trimming removed 6 bases from V and 6 bases from J, with 20 bases in between. CDR3 size: 15 residues.